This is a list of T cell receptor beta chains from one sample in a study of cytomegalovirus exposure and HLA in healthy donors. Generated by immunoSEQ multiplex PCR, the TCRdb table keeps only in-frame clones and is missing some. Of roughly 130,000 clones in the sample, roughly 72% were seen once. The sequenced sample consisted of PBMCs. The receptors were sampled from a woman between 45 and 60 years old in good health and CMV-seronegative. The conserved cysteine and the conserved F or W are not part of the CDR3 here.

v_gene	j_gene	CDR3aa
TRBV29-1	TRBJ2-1	SVDRTGARSSYNEQF
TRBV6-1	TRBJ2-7	ASSRTETYEQY
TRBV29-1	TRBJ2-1	SVAVAGDGYEQF
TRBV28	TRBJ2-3	ASSFMTSGRSNTQY
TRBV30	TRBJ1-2	AWSPLNDSPYGYT
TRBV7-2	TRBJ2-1	ASSPGTSGSNEQF
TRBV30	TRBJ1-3	AWSSSSGNTIY
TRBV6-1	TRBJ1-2	ASSEAGTVNT
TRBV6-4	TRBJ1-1	ASSKDADTEAF
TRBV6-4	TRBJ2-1	ASSPGTGGGDEQF
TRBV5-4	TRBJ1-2	ASSLFTGPYGYT
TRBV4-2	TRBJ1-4	ASSQDKRGEKLF
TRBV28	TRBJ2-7	ASSLIFGQGSTYEQY
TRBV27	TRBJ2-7	ASSVAGEQY
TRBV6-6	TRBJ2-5	ASREAGVFQETQY
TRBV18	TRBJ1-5	ASSPSTGVVQPQH
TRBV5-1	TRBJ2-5	ASSEISGTDQETQY
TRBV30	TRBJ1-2	AWSGDGSPYGYT
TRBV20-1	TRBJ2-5	SANRKETQY